This T cell receptor beta chain was identified in a study of response to subunit inactivated influenza vaccine. Concerning this clonotype itself: Its antigen is not known. An end of the junction differs from the germline gene, which may be a read error.

Study observations and caveats: The study's authors posited that every seasonal influenza vaccination enlists few new T cells.

TCRdb redid the calling of the RT-PCR reads with MiXCR, one entry per CDR3 protein. The table records about 700,000 distinct CDR3 sequences, about a sixth of them present only once. The CDR3 is 15 residues long. In germline, CDR1 is SGHKS, CDR2 YYEKEE (reference sequence). Sequencing used PBMCs from blood, obtained approximately 13 days after vaccination. The J gene is TRBJ2-2, the V gene TRBV5-5, with D uncertain. The TCR sequence derives from a man aged 50-59 years who received an inactivated influenza vaccine. DNA of the CDR3: TGTGCCAACAGCCTACAGTACACCGACACCGGGGAGCTGTTTTTT. It is translated as CANSLQYTDTGELFF.